The 5 T cell receptor beta chains below all came from one sample that was sequenced in a study of regulatory T cells in long-lasting Graves disease. Construction of the TCR beta libraries employed iRepertoire HTBI primers in conjunction with Arm-PCR of CDR3 regions. One entry per CDR3 protein results from TCRdb running MiXCR on the multiplex PCR reads. This table has about 540,000 distinct CDR3 sequences, less than 15% appearing once. Time point meaning: newly diagnosed GD, antithyroid drugs for less than 3 months. Isolated PBMC RNA provided the starting material for the TCR library. This sample also appeared in a second study, on T cells in Graves' hyperthyroidism and ophthalmopathy.

The specimen comprised peripheral blood mononuclear cells (PBMCs), sampled at new diagnosis, from a patient treated with antithyroid drugs. Every receptor here comes from a man between 25 and 39 years old with Graves disease.

This clonotype was seen many times. The rearrangement uses TRBV19 and TRBJ1-5; D remains ambiguous. Germline V gives CDR1 LNHDA, CDR2 SQIVND (reference sequence). The ends were cut back, 3 bases at V and 0 bases at J, with 12 bases in the middle. This CDR3 comprises 16 residues. CDR3 residues: CASSIVPAYSNQPQHF. The CDR3 DNA is TGTGCCAGTAGTATTGTGCCAGCATATAGCAATCAGCCCCAGCATTTT.

The sample holds many counts of this clonotype. The genes are TRBV12-3 or TRBV12-4 and TRBJ2-6; D gene unclear. This CDR3 is 14 amino acids long. V was cut by 8 bases and J by 0 bases, with 8 bases left in between. CDR3 bases: TGTGCCAGCCTTCCCCGCTCTGGGGCCAACGTCCTGACTTTC. This translates into CASLPRSGANVLTF.

This clonotype showed up many times. V and J are TRBV5-1 and TRBJ2-2; no reliable D call. The CDR3 sequence is 12 residues long. V lost 0 bases to trimming and J lost 8 bases, with 5 bases between them. Per the germline V gene, CDR1 is SGHRS and CDR2 is YFSETQ. The CDR3 DNA reads TGCGCCAGCAGCTTGGTTCGTGGGGAGCTGTTTTTT. Translation: CASSLVRGELFF.

This chain connects TRBV7-6 to TRBJ1-6, with a tentative D call TRBD1 (6 bases). The germline V gene encodes CDR1 SGHVS and CDR2 FNYEAQ. The CDR3 runs 15 residues. The V end lost 5 bases, the J end lost 4 bases, and 12 bases lay between the germline ends. This CDR3 reads CASSPRTAYNSPLHF. In nucleotides, the CDR3 is TGTGCCAGCAGCCCTCGGACAGCTTATAATTCACCCCTCCACTTT.

This clonotype has at least ten counts. This chain uses TRBV11-1 with TRBJ2-1; perhaps TRBD1 as D (6 bases). The CDR3 sequence is 15 residues long. The V gene's germline CDR1 is SGHAT and CDR2 FQDESV (reference sequence). The ends were cut back, 4 bases at V and 7 bases at J, with 17 bases in the middle. CDR3 coding DNA: TGTGCCAGCAGCTATTCCCCCAGGACAGATAATGAGCAGTTCTTC. Translation gives CASSYSPRTDNEQFF. Filled out from reference TRBV11-1 and TRBJ2-1, the complete variable domain reads EAEVAQSPRYKITEKSQAVAFWCDPISGHATLYWYRQILGQGPELLVQFQDESVVDDSQLPKDRFSAERLKGVDSTLKIQPAELGDSAMYLCASSYSPRTDNEQFFGPGTRLTVL.